This T cell receptor (beta chain) was recorded in a study of technical replicates of blood from several donors. The ends lost 5 bases at V and 3 bases at J; junction bases unmatched: 9. This CDR3 is built from 15 residues. Germline CDR1 and CDR2: MDHEN and SYDVKM. Produced via immunoSEQ multiplex PCR; TCRdb's table is partial and in-frame only. The table lists more than 65,000 clones, over 75% of them singletons. The sequencing sample was made of T cells isolated from PBMCs. The TCR was taken from a human donor in good health. The genes are TRBV28 and TRBJ2-5, with 7 bases that match TRBD1. The CDR3 region has the DNA TGTGCCAGCAGTCGGGACAGCCACCAAGAAGAGACCCAGTACTTC. Protein: CASSRDSHQEETQYF. The entire variable domain, with the rest obtained from reference TRBV28 and TRBJ2-5, is as follows: DVKVTQSSRYLVKRTGEKVFLECVQDMDHENMFWYRQDPGLGLRLIYFSYDVKMKEKGDIPEGYSVSREKKERFSLILESASTNQTSMYLCASSRDSHQEETQYFGPGTRLLVL.